This T cell receptor beta chain comes out of a study of identical twins. Overall study findings and caveats: Models predicted less out-of-frame TCR alpha sharing in monozygotic twins than was found. Not following the same donors, the study drew its conclusions from cross-sectional statistical analysis.

V lost 1 base and J lost 6; bases outside the gene matches: 5. CDR1 and CDR2 (germline): SGHNT, YENEEA. The CDR3 has 16 amino acids. Turning to this clonotype: What it recognizes is unknown.

Template switching (which added a universal primer site) was used, and cDNA carried unique molecular identifiers. TCRdb recomputed calls from the 5' RACE reads with MiXCR, one row per CDR3 protein. This table has 1.5 million to 2 million distinct CDR3 sequences, 25% to 35% appearing once. This TCR was sampled from a newborn girl in good health. The chain combines TRBV11-3 with TRBJ2-1, with 11 positions matching TRBD2. Source material: cord blood. The CDR3 is CASSLGGTSGPNEQFF. CDR3 in DNA: TGTGCCAGCAGCTTAGGGGGGACTAGCGGACCCAATGAGCAGTTCTTC.